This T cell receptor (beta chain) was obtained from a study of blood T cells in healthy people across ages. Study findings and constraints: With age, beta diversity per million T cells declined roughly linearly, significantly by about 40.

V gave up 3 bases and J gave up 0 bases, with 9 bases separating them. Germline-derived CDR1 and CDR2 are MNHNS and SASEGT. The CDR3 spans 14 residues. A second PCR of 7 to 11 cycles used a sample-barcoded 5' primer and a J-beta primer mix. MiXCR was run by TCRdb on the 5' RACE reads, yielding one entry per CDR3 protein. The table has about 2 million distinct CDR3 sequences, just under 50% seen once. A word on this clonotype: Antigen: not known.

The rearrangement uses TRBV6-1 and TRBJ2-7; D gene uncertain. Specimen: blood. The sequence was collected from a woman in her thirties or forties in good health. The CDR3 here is CASSDPRYSYEQYF. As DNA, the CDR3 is TGTGCCAGCAGTGATCCCAGATACTCCTACGAGCAGTACTTC.